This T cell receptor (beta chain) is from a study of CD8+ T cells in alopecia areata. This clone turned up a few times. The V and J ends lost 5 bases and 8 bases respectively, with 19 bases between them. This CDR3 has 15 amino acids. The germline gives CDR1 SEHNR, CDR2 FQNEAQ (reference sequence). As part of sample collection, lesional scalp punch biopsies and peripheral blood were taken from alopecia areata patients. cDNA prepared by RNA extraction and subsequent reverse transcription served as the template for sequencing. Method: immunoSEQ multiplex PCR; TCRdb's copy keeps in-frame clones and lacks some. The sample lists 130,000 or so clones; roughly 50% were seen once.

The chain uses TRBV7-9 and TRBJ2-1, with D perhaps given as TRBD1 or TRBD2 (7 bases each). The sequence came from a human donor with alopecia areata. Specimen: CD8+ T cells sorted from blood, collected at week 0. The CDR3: CASSISPAGGDEQFF. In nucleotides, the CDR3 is TGTGCCAGCAGCATTAGCCCGGCAGGGGGGGATGAGCAGTTCTTC.